Listed below are T cell receptor beta chains from one sample, sequenced in a study of regulatory T cells in long-lasting Graves disease. TCRdb fed the multiplex PCR reads into MiXCR, producing one record per CDR3 protein. The data contain roughly 610,000 distinct CDR3 sequences, about 15% of them singletons. The same data also contributed to another study, on T cells in Graves' hyperthyroidism and ophthalmopathy.

Sequencing was performed on peripheral blood mononuclear cells (PBMCs), taken at new diagnosis, from a patient treated with antithyroid drugs. Every receptor here comes from a man younger than 35 with Graves disease. Both conserved end residues are part of each CDR3. D genes are given only for firm matches. Clone size is stated in some rows and not others, as once, few, many or a class when expanded.

TRBJ2-5,many,.,TRBV30,TGTGCCTGGAGTGTACAAGGCGGGGTGCAGACCCAGTACTTC,CAWSVQGGVQTQYF
TRBJ2-1,few,TRBD2,TRBV5-1,TGCGCCAGCAGCCCTCTAGCGGGAGTTCAAGAGCAGTTCTTC,CASSPLAGVQEQFF
TRBJ1-4,.,TRBD1,TRBV9,TGTGCCAGCAGCGCAACCGGACAGGGCGGTGAAAAACTGTTTTTT,CASSATGQGGEKLFF
TRBJ2-4,.,TRBD2,TRBV11-1,TGTGCCAGCAGTCCGACTAGCGGGAGTTACATTCAGTACTTC,CASSPTSGSYIQYF
TRBJ2-3,few,TRBD2,TRBV27,TGTGCCAGCTCGGGGGACTGGGAGGGAGATACGCAGTATTTT,CASSGDWEGDTQYF
TRBJ1-5,many,.,TRBV12-3/TRBV12-4,TGTGCCAGCAGCTTATTAAACCAGCCCCAGCATTTT,CASSLLNQPQHF
TRBJ2-7,.,.,TRBV11-2,TGTGCCAGCAGCCCGGCCCAGGGACGGGAGCAGTACTTC,CASSPAQGREQYF
TRBJ2-1,.,TRBD2,TRBV20-1,TGCAGTGCTGGCGGGAGTTACAATGAGCAGTTCTTC,CSAGGSYNEQFF
TRBJ1-2,many,.,TRBV11-2,TGTGCCAGCAGCTTAGCGGGAAATGGCTACACCTTC,CASSLAGNGYTF
TRBJ2-1,.,.,TRBV12-3/TRBV12-4,TGTGCCAGCAGTTTAAGGGCAGGGCCGACCAATGAGCAGTTCTTC,CASSLRAGPTNEQFF
TRBJ2-7,many,.,TRBV28,TGTGCCAGCAGTTTCCAGATTTGGATTGGCGGTTCCTACGAGCAGTACTTC,CASSFQIWIGGSYEQYF
TRBJ2-1,few,.,TRBV29-1,TGCAGCGCTCGGGGCTTTAGCTCCTACAATGAGCAGTTCTTC,CSARGFSSYNEQFF
TRBJ2-7,.,TRBD2,TRBV5-1,TGCGCCAGCAGCTCTTTCGGACTAGCGGGACGCGAGCAGTACTTC,CASSSFGLAGREQYF
TRBJ1-5,.,TRBD1,TRBV7-9,TGTGCCAGCAGATCCCGACAGGGCGATCAGCCCCAGCATTTT,CASRSRQGDQPQHF
TRBJ2-2,many,TRBD2,TRBV2,TGTGCCAGCAGTGAACTCTGGCGGGAGCGGTCCGGGGAGCTGTTTTTT,CASSELWRERSGELFF
TRBJ2-6,.,.,TRBV6-2/TRBV6-3,TGTGCCAGCAGTTCCTGGGGGACAAAGAGGGCTGGGGCCAACGTCCTGACTTTC,CASSSWGTKRAGANVLTF